These T cell receptor beta chains were read from a single sample in a study of blood T cell repertoires in COVID-19. The method was immunoSEQ multiplex PCR; TCRdb's version includes in-frame clones alone and lacks a portion of them. The sample holds 240,000 or so clones, approximately 90% seen once. Sample: PBMCs or T cells enriched from blood (not recorded which). All receptors come from a man in his forties or fifties who had been exposed to COVID-19. Each CDR3 is given with its conserved first and last residue. Each record gives: D gene, clone size, J gene, CDR3 length, V gene, CDR3 protein, CDR3 DNA. A D gene is named only where the DNA matches it firmly. For some rows the clone size is stated as once, few or many, or as a class when expanded; others skip it.

d_call: .
clone_size: .
j_call: TRBJ1-4
cdr3_length: 18
v_call: TRBV19
cdr3_aa: CASSRGPGQGATNEKLFF
cdr3_nt: TGTGCCAGTAGTAGGGGACCGGGACAAGGTGCAACTAATGAAAAACTGTTTTTT

d_call: TRBD1
clone_size: once
j_call: TRBJ1-6
cdr3_length: 16
v_call: TRBV18
cdr3_aa: CASSYGTGQGDSPLHF
cdr3_nt: TGTGCCAGCTCATACGGAACGGGACAGGGAGATTCACCCCTCCACTTT

d_call: TRBD1
clone_size: .
j_call: TRBJ1-1
cdr3_length: 15
v_call: TRBV6-4
cdr3_aa: CASSASRGSTTEAFF
cdr3_nt: TGTGCCAGCAGTGCGTCCAGGGGGTCAACCACTGAAGCTTTCTTT

d_call: TRBD1
clone_size: few
j_call: TRBJ2-5
cdr3_length: 15
v_call: TRBV5-1
cdr3_aa: CASSLAGTGEETQYF
cdr3_nt: TGCGCCAGCAGCTTGGCCGGGACAGGGGAGGAGACCCAGTACTTC

d_call: TRBD1
clone_size: once
j_call: TRBJ1-2
cdr3_length: 13
v_call: TRBV5-4
cdr3_aa: CASSLQGLFGYTF
cdr3_nt: TGTGCCAGCAGCTTACAGGGGTTGTTTGGCTACACCTTC

d_call: .
clone_size: .
j_call: TRBJ1-4
cdr3_length: 14
v_call: TRBV28
cdr3_aa: CASTQHDGHEKLFF
cdr3_nt: TGTGCCAGTACCCAACACGATGGGCACGAAAAACTGTTTTTT

d_call: TRBD1
clone_size: .
j_call: TRBJ1-4
cdr3_length: 15
v_call: TRBV28
cdr3_aa: CASSLPGTANEKLFF
cdr3_nt: TGTGCCAGCAGTTTACCCGGGACAGCTAATGAAAAACTGTTTTTT

d_call: TRBD2
clone_size: once
j_call: TRBJ2-2
cdr3_length: 15
v_call: TRBV5-1
cdr3_aa: CASSLGAGAVGELFF
cdr3_nt: TGCGCCAGCAGCTTGGGAGCGGGAGCAGTCGGGGAGCTGTTTTTT

d_call: TRBD2
clone_size: .
j_call: TRBJ2-7
cdr3_length: 15
v_call: TRBV5-6
cdr3_aa: CASSKTSGGAYEQYF
cdr3_nt: TGTGCCAGCAGCAAGACTAGCGGGGGGGCCTACGAGCAGTACTTC

d_call: .
clone_size: .
j_call: TRBJ1-5
cdr3_length: 15
v_call: TRBV18
cdr3_aa: CASSPGDTRNQPQHF
cdr3_nt: TGTGCCAGCTCACCAGGGGACACCCGGAATCAGCCCCAGCATTTT

d_call: TRBD1
clone_size: .
j_call: TRBJ2-3
cdr3_length: 15
v_call: TRBV29-1
cdr3_aa: CSALGAGQGADTQYF
cdr3_nt: TGCAGCGCTCTCGGGGCGGGACAGGGGGCAGATACGCAGTATTTT

d_call: TRBD1
clone_size: .
j_call: TRBJ1-2
cdr3_length: 14
v_call: TRBV2
cdr3_aa: CASRRTGVNYGYTF
cdr3_nt: TGTGCCAGCAGGAGGACAGGGGTTAACTATGGCTACACCTTC

d_call: TRBD1
clone_size: .
j_call: TRBJ1-5
cdr3_length: 16
v_call: TRBV7-8
cdr3_aa: CASSLAGQGWNQPQHF
cdr3_nt: TGTGCCAGCAGCTTAGCTGGACAGGGATGGAATCAGCCCCAGCATTTT

d_call: .
clone_size: .
j_call: TRBJ2-7
cdr3_length: 16
v_call: TRBV18
cdr3_aa: CASSPLPPRPSREQYF
cdr3_nt: TGTGCCAGCTCACCCCTCCCTCCCCGACCTTCGCGGGAGCAGTACTTC

d_call: .
clone_size: once
j_call: TRBJ2-7
cdr3_length: 13
v_call: TRBV9
cdr3_aa: CASSVSTGYEQYF
cdr3_nt: TGTGCCAGCAGCGTCTCAACAGGGTACGAGCAGTACTTC

d_call: TRBD1
clone_size: .
j_call: TRBJ1-5
cdr3_length: 14
v_call: TRBV18
cdr3_aa: CASSPQDRDQPQHF
cdr3_nt: TGTGCCAGCTCACCCCAGGACAGGGACCAGCCCCAGCATTTT

d_call: .
clone_size: once
j_call: TRBJ1-1
cdr3_length: 13
v_call: TRBV6-5
cdr3_aa: CASRLPGYTEAFF
cdr3_nt: TGTGCCAGCAGGCTACCAGGGTACACTGAAGCTTTCTTT

d_call: .
clone_size: .
j_call: TRBJ1-1
cdr3_length: 15
v_call: TRBV30
cdr3_aa: CAWSVRWQGNTEAFF
cdr3_nt: TGTGCCTGGAGTGTACGATGGCAGGGGAACACTGAAGCTTTCTTT

d_call: TRBD2
clone_size: once
j_call: TRBJ2-5
cdr3_length: 15
v_call: TRBV7-8
cdr3_aa: CASSLPGTSMQTQYF
cdr3_nt: TGTGCCAGCAGCCTGCCCGGGACTAGCATGCAGACCCAGTACTTC

d_call: .
clone_size: .
j_call: TRBJ2-2
cdr3_length: 16
v_call: TRBV5-1
cdr3_aa: CASSLVTPRDTGELFF
cdr3_nt: TGCGCCAGCAGCTTGGTAACACCCCGGGACACCGGGGAGCTGTTTTTT

d_call: .
clone_size: .
j_call: TRBJ2-2
cdr3_length: 15
v_call: TRBV11-3
cdr3_aa: CASSPTGMSTGELFF
cdr3_nt: TGTGCCAGCAGCCCCACAGGAATGAGCACCGGGGAGCTGTTTTTT

d_call: .
clone_size: .
j_call: TRBJ2-2
cdr3_length: 15
v_call: TRBV24-1
cdr3_aa: CATSDRQRSTGELFF
cdr3_nt: TGTGCCACCAGTGATAGACAGCGAAGCACCGGGGAGCTGTTTTTT

d_call: .
clone_size: .
j_call: TRBJ2-1
cdr3_length: 18
v_call: TRBV15
cdr3_aa: CATSRDKRPGLPNNEQFF
cdr3_nt: TGTGCCACCAGCAGAGACAAGAGACCGGGATTACCAAACAATGAGCAGTTCTTC

d_call: .
clone_size: .
j_call: TRBJ1-2
cdr3_length: 15
v_call: TRBV3-1/TRBV3-2
cdr3_aa: CASSQRGQGGKGYTF
cdr3_nt: TGTGCCAGCAGCCAAAGAGGGCAGGGAGGGAAGGGCTACACCTTC

d_call: .
clone_size: .
j_call: TRBJ1-6
cdr3_length: 18
v_call: TRBV28
cdr3_aa: CASSERRYGAEGPSPLHF
cdr3_nt: TGTGCCAGCAGCGAACGGCGCTATGGGGCAGAAGGCCCTTCACCCCTCCACTTT

d_call: TRBD1
clone_size: .
j_call: TRBJ1-2
cdr3_length: 16
v_call: TRBV6-6
cdr3_aa: CASTNAGQPVNYGYTF
cdr3_nt: TGTGCCAGCACCAACGCGGGACAGCCCGTTAACTATGGCTACACCTTC

d_call: .
clone_size: .
j_call: TRBJ1-6
cdr3_length: 15
v_call: TRBV19
cdr3_aa: CASSIGTASPSPLHF
cdr3_nt: TGTGCCAGTAGTATAGGAACCGCGTCGCCTTCACCCCTCCACTTT

d_call: .
clone_size: .
j_call: TRBJ2-2
cdr3_length: 16
v_call: TRBV30
cdr3_aa: CAWSVIAAPESGELFF
cdr3_nt: TGTGCCTGGAGTGTGATAGCGGCGCCTGAGTCGGGGGAGCTGTTTTTT

d_call: .
clone_size: .
j_call: TRBJ1-5
cdr3_length: 15
v_call: TRBV10-2
cdr3_aa: CASTRDRYSNQPQHF
cdr3_nt: TGCGCCAGCACTAGAGACAGGTATAGCAATCAGCCCCAGCATTTT

d_call: TRBD2
clone_size: .
j_call: TRBJ2-1
cdr3_length: 16
v_call: TRBV5-1
cdr3_aa: CASSLQAGVSYNEQFF
cdr3_nt: TGCGCCAGCAGCTTGCAAGCGGGAGTGTCCTACAATGAGCAGTTCTTC

d_call: .
clone_size: .
j_call: TRBJ2-2
cdr3_length: 14
v_call: TRBV19
cdr3_aa: CASSIGPNTGELFF
cdr3_nt: TGTGCCAGTAGTATAGGGCCGAACACCGGGGAGCTGTTTTTT

d_call: TRBD1
clone_size: .
j_call: TRBJ2-1
cdr3_length: 15
v_call: TRBV30
cdr3_aa: CAWSVLDRGRNEQFF
cdr3_nt: TGTGCCTGGAGTGTACTGGACAGGGGTAGGAATGAGCAGTTCTTC

d_call: TRBD2
clone_size: once
j_call: TRBJ2-3
cdr3_length: 14
v_call: TRBV19
cdr3_aa: CASSIGTSADTQYF
cdr3_nt: TGTGCCAGTAGTATCGGGACTAGCGCAGATACGCAGTATTTT

d_call: TRBD1
clone_size: once
j_call: TRBJ1-3
cdr3_length: 13
v_call: TRBV6-5
cdr3_aa: CASSRQGVNTIYF
cdr3_nt: TGTGCCAGCAGTAGACAGGGGGTGAACACCATATATTTT

d_call: .
clone_size: .
j_call: TRBJ2-7
cdr3_length: 16
v_call: TRBV14
cdr3_aa: CASSQARGQSAYEQYF
cdr3_nt: TGTGCCAGCAGCCAAGCCCGAGGACAGTCCGCCTACGAGCAGTACTTC

d_call: .
clone_size: .
j_call: TRBJ2-6
cdr3_length: 18
v_call: TRBV11-2
cdr3_aa: CASSSQDTPLFGANVLTF
cdr3_nt: TGTGCCAGCAGCTCCCAGGATACTCCTCTCTTTGGGGCCAACGTCCTGACTTTC

d_call: .
clone_size: .
j_call: TRBJ2-3
cdr3_length: 13
v_call: TRBV5-4
cdr3_aa: CASSQDSTDTQYF
cdr3_nt: TGTGCCAGCAGTCAGGACTCCACAGATACGCAGTATTTT

d_call: .
clone_size: .
j_call: TRBJ2-7
cdr3_length: 14
v_call: TRBV9
cdr3_aa: CASSRGLTSYEQYF
cdr3_nt: TGTGCCAGCAGTAGGGGACTTACTTCCTACGAGCAGTACTTC

d_call: .
clone_size: few
j_call: TRBJ2-5
cdr3_length: 15
v_call: TRBV4-2
cdr3_aa: CASSQEYTERETQYF
cdr3_nt: TGTGCCAGCAGCCAAGAATACACCGAGAGGGAGACCCAGTACTTC

d_call: TRBD2
clone_size: once
j_call: TRBJ2-2
cdr3_length: 14
v_call: TRBV9
cdr3_aa: CASRRGRNTGELFF
cdr3_nt: TGTGCCAGCAGGCGGGGGAGAAACACCGGGGAGCTGTTTTTT

d_call: TRBD1
clone_size: .
j_call: TRBJ1-2
cdr3_length: 16
v_call: TRBV10-3
cdr3_aa: CAISLSGGTGLSGYTF
cdr3_nt: TGTGCCATCAGCCTCTCTGGGGGGACAGGGCTCTCTGGCTACACCTTC

d_call: TRBD2
clone_size: .
j_call: TRBJ2-1
cdr3_length: 15
v_call: TRBV7-2
cdr3_aa: CASSLSGGVYNEQFF
cdr3_nt: TGTGCCAGCAGCCTTAGCGGGGGGGTTTACAATGAGCAGTTCTTC

d_call: TRBD2
clone_size: once
j_call: TRBJ2-1
cdr3_length: 16
v_call: TRBV24-1
cdr3_aa: CATSDSRRPRGGEQFF
cdr3_nt: TGTGCCACCAGTGATTCTAGAAGGCCCCGGGGGGGGGAGCAGTTCTTC

d_call: TRBD2
clone_size: .
j_call: TRBJ2-1
cdr3_length: 21
v_call: TRBV28
cdr3_aa: CASSSRPWTSGRKNSYNEQFF
cdr3_nt: TGTGCCAGCAGTTCCCGCCCCTGGACTAGCGGGAGGAAAAACAGCTACAATGAGCAGTTCTTC

d_call: TRBD1
clone_size: once
j_call: TRBJ1-5
cdr3_length: 16
v_call: TRBV12-5
cdr3_aa: CASGLGGTVDNQPQHF
cdr3_nt: TGTGCTAGTGGTTTGGGGGGGACAGTTGACAATCAGCCCCAGCATTTT

d_call: .
clone_size: .
j_call: TRBJ1-5
cdr3_length: 15
v_call: TRBV4-2
cdr3_aa: CASSQVGGFNQPQHF
cdr3_nt: TGTGCCAGCAGCCAAGTGGGAGGTTTCAATCAGCCCCAGCATTTT

d_call: .
clone_size: .
j_call: TRBJ1-2
cdr3_length: 13
v_call: TRBV6-5
cdr3_aa: CASSPRDMYGYTF
cdr3_nt: TGTGCCAGCAGTCCCCGGGACATGTATGGCTACACCTTC

d_call: TRBD1
clone_size: .
j_call: TRBJ1-3
cdr3_length: 14
v_call: TRBV7-8
cdr3_aa: CASSLTGAGNTIYF
cdr3_nt: TGTGCCAGCAGCTTAACAGGGGCTGGAAACACCATATATTTT